The T cell receptor (beta chain) under discussion was sequenced for a study of T-cell reconstitution after alpha-beta-depleted transplantation in children. Regarding this clonotype: Its specificity is not known.

Preparation of the TCRbeta library involved a method that used unique molecular identifiers. MiXCR, run by TCRdb on the PCR reads, gives a single entry per CDR3 protein. This table holds under 60,000 distinct CDR3 sequences, approximately 6% found once. Findings of the study overall: Day-60 TCRbeta diversity that was high in some patients was derived from surviving recipient T cells and thymic progenitors. Expanded clones from the graft, numbering several hundred, reportedly supplied alpha-beta T cells about two months after transplant.

The V segment lost 4 bases and the J segment 4 bases; nucleotides outside the gene matches: 4. Germline values: CDR1 LGHDT, CDR2 YNNKEL (reference sequence). This CDR3 contains 14 residues. V is TRBV3-1 and J is TRBJ1-3; 7 bases align to TRBD1. The sequence was collected from a female patient aged 2-15 years who had a stem cell transplant for aplastic anemia, so the T cells may come from the graft donor. The sequencing used PBMCs, mostly from graft donor cells, collected 60 days after TCRalphabeta/CD19-depleted stem cell transplant. The CDR3 bases are TGTGCCAGCAGCCCCCGGGACAGAGGAAACACCATATATTTT. Translating gives CASSPRDRGNTIYF. The entire variable domain, with the rest obtained from reference TRBV3-1 and TRBJ1-3, is as follows: DTAVSQTPKYLVTQMGNDKSIKCEQNLGHDTMYWYKQDSKKFLKIMFSYNNKELIINETVPNRFSPKSPDKAHLNLHINSLELGDSAVYFCASSPRDRGNTIYFGEGSWLTVV.